This TCR beta chain was captured by sequencing in a study of T cells in Graves' hyperthyroidism and ophthalmopathy. In the case of this clonotype: Sequence at one end of the junction differs from germline and may be a read error.

Researchers took RNA transcripts and amplified the TCR beta CDR3 regions from them. The HTBI primer set was used in a first-round RT-PCR of the TCR CDR3. TCRdb re-analysed the multiplex PCR reads in MiXCR, keeping a single row per CDR3 protein. There are 700,000 to 850,000 distinct CDR3 sequences in the sample; over 35% occur only once, and 31% lies in the top ten. The V gene's germline CDR1 is WSHSY and CDR2 SAAADI. CDR3 length: 12 amino acids. Material for sequencing was blood. This TCR derives from a woman between 35 and 50 years old with Graves' hyperthyroidism. The chain combines TRBV10-2 with TRBJ1-2; D call uncertain. The CDR3 sequence: CASTSGRSGYTF. The CDR3 nucleotides are TGTGCCAGCACCTCAGGCCGCAGTGGCTACACCTTC.